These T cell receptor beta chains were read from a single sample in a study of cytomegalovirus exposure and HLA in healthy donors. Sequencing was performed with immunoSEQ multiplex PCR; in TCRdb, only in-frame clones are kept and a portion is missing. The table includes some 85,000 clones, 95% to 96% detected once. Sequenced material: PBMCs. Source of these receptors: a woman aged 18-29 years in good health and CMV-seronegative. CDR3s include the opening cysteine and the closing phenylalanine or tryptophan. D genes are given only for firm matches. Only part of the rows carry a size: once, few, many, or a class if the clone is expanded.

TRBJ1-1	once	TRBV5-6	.	CASSWTNTEAFF	TGTGCCAGCAGCTGGACTAACACTGAAGCTTTCTTT
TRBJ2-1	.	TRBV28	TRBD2	CASSLSGRVNEQFF	TGTGCCAGCAGTCTCAGCGGGAGGGTAAATGAGCAGTTCTTC
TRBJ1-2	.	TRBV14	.	CASSLRQANYGYTF	TGTGCCAGCAGCCTCAGACAGGCTAACTATGGCTACACCTTC
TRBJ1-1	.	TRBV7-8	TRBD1	CASSLGRGLYTEAFF	TGTGCCAGCAGCTTAGGCAGGGGGCTATACACTGAAGCTTTCTTT
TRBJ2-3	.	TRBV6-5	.	CASSYTEFVTDTQYF	TGTGCCAGCAGTTACACTGAGTTCGTCACAGATACGCAGTATTTT
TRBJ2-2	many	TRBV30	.	CAWSVLSGELFF	TGTGCCTGGAGTGTACTATCCGGGGAGCTGTTTTTT
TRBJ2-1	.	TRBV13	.	CASSWLLAYSYNEQFF	TGTGCCAGCAGCTGGTTACTAGCTTACTCCTACAATGAGCAGTTCTTC
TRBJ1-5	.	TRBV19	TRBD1	CASSIGDRVNQPQHF	TGTGCCAGTAGTATAGGGGACAGGGTCAATCAGCCCCAGCATTTT
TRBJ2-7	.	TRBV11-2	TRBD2	CASSPGLAGSNEQYF	TGTGCCAGCAGCCCTGGACTAGCGGGATCAAACGAGCAGTACTTC
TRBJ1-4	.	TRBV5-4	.	CAGGVPGEKLFF	TGTGCGGGAGGGGTCCCGGGTGAAAAACTGTTTTTT
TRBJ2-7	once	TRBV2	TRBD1	CASSPGQGESYEQYF	TGTGCCAGCAGTCCCGGACAGGGGGAGTCCTACGAGCAGTACTTC
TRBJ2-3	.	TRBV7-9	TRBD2	CASSSERGGDTQYF	TGTGCCAGCAGCTCCGAGCGGGGGGGAGATACGCAGTATTTT
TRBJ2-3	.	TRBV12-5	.	CASGLGEHSTDTQYF	TGTGCTAGTGGTTTGGGGGAGCACAGCACAGATACGCAGTATTTT
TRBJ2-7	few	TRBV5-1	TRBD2	CASSSGGSGEQYF	TGCGCCAGCAGCTCCGGGGGGTCGGGAGAGCAGTACTTC
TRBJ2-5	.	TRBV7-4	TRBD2	CVPGTSGRGTQETQYF	TGTGTCCCCGGGACTAGCGGGAGGGGAACACAAGAGACCCAGTACTTC
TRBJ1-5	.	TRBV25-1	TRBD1	CASSGQGNQPQHF	TGTGCCAGCAGCGGACAGGGCAATCAGCCCCAGCATTTT
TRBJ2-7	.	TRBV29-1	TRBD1	CSVYGQGAYEQYF	TGCAGCGTATACGGACAGGGGGCCTACGAGCAGTACTTC
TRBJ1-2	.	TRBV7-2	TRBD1	CASSLVSAHRGGGYGYTF	TGTGCCAGCAGCTTAGTGTCTGCTCACAGGGGTGGTGGCTATGGCTACACCTTC
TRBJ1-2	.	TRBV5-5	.	CASSWGPGTPDNYGYTF	TGTGCCAGCAGCTGGGGACCCGGGACACCTGATAACTATGGCTACACCTTC
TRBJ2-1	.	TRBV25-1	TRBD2	CASSEGSSGRGNEQFF	TGTGCCAGCAGTGAGGGGTCTAGCGGGAGGGGTAATGAGCAGTTCTTC
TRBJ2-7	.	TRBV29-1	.	CSVAGGSRISYEQYF	TGCAGCGTTGCTGGAGGGAGTCGAATAAGTTACGAGCAGTACTTC
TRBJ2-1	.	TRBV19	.	CASSIGEELDNEQFF	TGTGCCAGTAGTATAGGAGAAGAACTAGACAATGAGCAGTTCTTC
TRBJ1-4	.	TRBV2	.	CASSPRQFTNEKLFF	TGTGCCAGCAGCCCAAGACAGTTTACTAATGAAAAACTGTTTTTT
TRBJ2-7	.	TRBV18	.	CASSPPQRERYEQYF	TGTGCCAGCTCACCACCGCAACGGGAGCGGTACGAGCAGTACTTC
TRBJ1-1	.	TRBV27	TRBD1	CASSLSSTGGGTEAFF	TGTGCCAGCAGTTTATCCTCGACAGGGGGCGGCACTGAAGCTTTCTTT
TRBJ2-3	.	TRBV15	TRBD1	CATSRDRGRGADTQYF	TGTGCCACCAGCAGGGACAGGGGGCGAGGCGCCGATACGCAGTATTTT
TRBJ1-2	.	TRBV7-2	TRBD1	CASSPDPQGAGGYTF	TGTGCCAGCAGCCCAGACCCTCAGGGGGCAGGAGGCTACACCTTC
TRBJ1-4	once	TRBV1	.	CTSGQGEKLFF	TGCACCAGCGGACAGGGGGAAAAACTGTTTTTT
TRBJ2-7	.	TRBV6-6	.	CASSYEGETYEQYF	TGTGCCAGCAGTTACGAGGGAGAAACCTACGAGCAGTACTTC